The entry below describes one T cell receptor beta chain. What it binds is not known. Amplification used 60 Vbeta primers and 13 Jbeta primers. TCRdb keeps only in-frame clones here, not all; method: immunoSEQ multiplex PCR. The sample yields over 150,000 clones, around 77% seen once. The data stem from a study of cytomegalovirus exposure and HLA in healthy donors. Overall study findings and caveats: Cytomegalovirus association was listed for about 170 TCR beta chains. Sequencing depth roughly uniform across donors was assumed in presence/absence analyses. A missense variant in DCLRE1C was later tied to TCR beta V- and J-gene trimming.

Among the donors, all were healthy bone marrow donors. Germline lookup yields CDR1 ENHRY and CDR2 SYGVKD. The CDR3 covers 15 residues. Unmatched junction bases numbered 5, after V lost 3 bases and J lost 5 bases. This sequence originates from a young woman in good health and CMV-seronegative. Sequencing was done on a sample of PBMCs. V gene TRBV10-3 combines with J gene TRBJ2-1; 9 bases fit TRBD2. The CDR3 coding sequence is TGTGCCATCAGTGATCGTAGCGGGAGAGACAATGAGCAGTTCTTC. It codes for CAISDRSGRDNEQFF.